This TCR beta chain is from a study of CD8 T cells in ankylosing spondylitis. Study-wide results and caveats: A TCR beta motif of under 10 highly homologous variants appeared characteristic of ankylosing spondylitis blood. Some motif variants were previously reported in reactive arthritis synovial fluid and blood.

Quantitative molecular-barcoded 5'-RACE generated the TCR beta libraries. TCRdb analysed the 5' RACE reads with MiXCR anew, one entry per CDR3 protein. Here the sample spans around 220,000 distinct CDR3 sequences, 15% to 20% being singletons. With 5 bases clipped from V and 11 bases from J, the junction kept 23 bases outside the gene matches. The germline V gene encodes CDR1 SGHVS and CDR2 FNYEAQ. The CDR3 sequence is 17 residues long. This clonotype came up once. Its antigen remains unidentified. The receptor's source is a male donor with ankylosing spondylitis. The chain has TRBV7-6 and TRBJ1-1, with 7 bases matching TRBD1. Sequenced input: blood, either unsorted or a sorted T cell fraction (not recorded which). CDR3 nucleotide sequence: TGTGCCAGCAGCGCAACCCAGACGACAGGGTCCCACGCGGTGGCTTTCTTT. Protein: CASSATQTTGSHAVAFF.